Below are 5 T cell receptor beta chains sequenced from a single sample in a study of vaccination effects on CD4 cells after COVID-19. The ViraFEST assay expanded antigen-specific CD4+ T cells with viral peptide pools before sequencing. CD4+ T cells were isolated after about nine days of culture. Absence of prior SARS-CoV-2 infection characterized the vaccine recipients, who showed negative nucleocapsid antibodies. Their specific antigens are unknown. The table came from immunoSEQ multiplex PCR; TCRdb's copy has only in-frame clones and leaves some out. The data contain about 73,000 clones, under 85% of them singletons. Sequencing was performed on CD4+ T cells from PBMCs cultured with HCoV-NL63 spike peptides, taken before COVID-19 vaccination. The receptors originated from a human donor who received a COVID-19 vaccine.

The V call is TRBV19, the J call TRBJ2-5, with TRBD1 as a possible D gene (6 bases). Trimming pared 6 bases from V and 1 base from J, leaving 12 bases between. CDR1 and CDR2 from the germline V gene are LNHDA and SQIVND (reference sequence). CDR3 size: 14 residues. The CDR3 nucleotides are TGTGCCAGTAGCAGGGGCAGATTCCAAGAGACCCAGTACTTC. Encoded protein: CASSRGRFQETQYF.

This clone was seen once. This chain joins TRBV24-1 and TRBJ2-1; TRBD2 agrees at 13 bases. This CDR3 spans 15 amino acids. The germline V gene has CDR1 KGHDR and CDR2 SFDVKD. Trimming removed 4 bases from V and 10 bases from J; junction bases left unmatched: 6. The CDR3 DNA sequence: TGTGCCACCAGTGACCCCGGGACTAGCGGGGACGAGCAGTTCTTC. Its translation is CATSDPGTSGDEQFF.

The genes are TRBV30 and TRBJ1-5; D is possibly TRBD1 (5 bases). The CDR3 spans 15 residues. Germline V CDR1 and CDR2: GTSNPN, SVGIG (reference sequence). V was clipped by 3 bases and J by 7 bases, with 19 bases between them. DNA for the CDR3: TGTGCCTGGAGCCGAACCGGCAGGGTGAGGCAGCCCCAGCATTTT. The encoded protein is CAWSRTGRVRQPQHF.

The rearrangement links TRBV6-5 to TRBJ1-3; D is unclear. CDR3 size: 15 residues. Germline V gives CDR1 MNHEY, CDR2 SVGAGI. The V end was cut by 6 bases, the J end by 0 bases, with 12 bases between. CDR3 in DNA: TGTGCCAGCAGGTCCGGGATTGTCTCTGGAAACACCATATATTTT. Protein product: CASRSGIVSGNTIYF.

V gene TRBV11-2 combines with J gene TRBJ1-2; 8 bases map to TRBD1. The CDR3 runs to 16 residues. V was pared by 0 bases and J by 2 bases, with 5 bases of the junction left unmatched. The V gene's germline CDR1 is SGHAT and CDR2 FQNNGV. Here the CDR3 reads CASSLDRDRHNYGYTF. The CDR3 DNA sequence: TGTGCCAGCAGCTTAGACCGGGACAGGCACAACTATGGCTACACCTTC.